Detailed here is one T cell receptor (beta chain). This entry comes from a study of sequential checkpoint blockade in melanoma. The treatment was: randomized to nivolumab then ipilimumab (arm A) or the reverse (arm B). Here immunoSEQ multiplex PCR was the method, and the copy in TCRdb shows in-frame clones only, minus some. This table holds roughly 21,000 clones, about 27% found once. Germline CDR1 is KGHSH and CDR2 is LQKENI. Trimming removed 6 bases from V and 2 bases from J, with 6 bases in between. The CDR3 runs 12 residues. The chain recombines TRBV18 with TRBJ2-3, with D unclear. The source was tumor tissue (inferred from file names), collected from a patient given nivolumab and ipilimumab in sequence. This receptor was obtained from a human donor with melanoma. The CDR3 bases are TGTGCCAGCTCTCCCGACACAGATACGCAGTATTTT. The encoded protein is CASSPDTDTQYF.